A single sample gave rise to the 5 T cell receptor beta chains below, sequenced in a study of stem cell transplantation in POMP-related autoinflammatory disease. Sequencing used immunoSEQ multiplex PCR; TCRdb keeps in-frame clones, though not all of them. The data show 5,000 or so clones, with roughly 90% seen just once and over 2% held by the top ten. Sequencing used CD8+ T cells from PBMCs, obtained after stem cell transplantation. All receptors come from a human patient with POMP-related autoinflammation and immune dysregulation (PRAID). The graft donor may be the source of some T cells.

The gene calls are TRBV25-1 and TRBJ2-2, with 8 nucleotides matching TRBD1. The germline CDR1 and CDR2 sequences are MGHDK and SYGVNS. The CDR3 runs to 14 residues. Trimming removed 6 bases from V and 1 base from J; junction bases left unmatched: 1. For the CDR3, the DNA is TGTGCCAGCAGGGACAGGGTGAACACCGGGGAGCTGTTTTTT. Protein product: CASRDRVNTGELFF.

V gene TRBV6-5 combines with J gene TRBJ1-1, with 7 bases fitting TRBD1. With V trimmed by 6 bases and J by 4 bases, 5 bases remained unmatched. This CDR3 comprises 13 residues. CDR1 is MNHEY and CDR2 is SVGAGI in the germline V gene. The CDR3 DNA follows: TGTGCCAGCAGGACAGGGTTGGCCACTGAAGCTTTCTTT. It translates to CASRTGLATEAFF.

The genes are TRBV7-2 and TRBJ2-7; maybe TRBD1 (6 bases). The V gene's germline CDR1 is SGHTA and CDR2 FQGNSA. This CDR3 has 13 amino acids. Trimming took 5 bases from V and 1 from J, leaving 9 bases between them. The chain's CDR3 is CASSEGTSYEQYF. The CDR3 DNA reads TGTGCCAGCAGCGAAGGGACATCCTACGAGCAGTACTTC.

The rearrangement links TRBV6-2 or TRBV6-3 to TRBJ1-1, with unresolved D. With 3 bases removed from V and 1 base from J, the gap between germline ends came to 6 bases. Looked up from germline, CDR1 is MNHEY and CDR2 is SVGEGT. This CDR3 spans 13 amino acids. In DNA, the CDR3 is TGTGCCAGCAGTTATTATGGGAACACTGAAGCTTTCTTT. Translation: CASSYYGNTEAFF.

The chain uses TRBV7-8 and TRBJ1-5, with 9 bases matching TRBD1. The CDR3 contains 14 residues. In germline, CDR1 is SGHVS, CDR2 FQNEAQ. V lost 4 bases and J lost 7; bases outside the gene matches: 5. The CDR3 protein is CASSSQGAQQPQHF. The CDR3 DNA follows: TGTGCCAGCAGCTCACAGGGGGCCCAGCAGCCCCAGCATTTT.